This T cell receptor beta chain was sequenced in a study of graft-versus-host responses after intestinal transplantation. A remark on this clone: The antigen remains undetermined.

Trimming took off 1 base at V and 2 bases at J, with 12 bases between the two ends. CDR3 length equals 15 residues. The germline V gene has CDR1 SGHVS and CDR2 FNYEAQ. Profiled with immunoSEQ multiplex PCR; TCRdb holds only in-frame clones, not every one. The sample yields more than 85,000 clones, roughly 95% seen once. This chain connects TRBV7-6 to TRBJ2-7; D gene unclear. This receptor was identified in a human donor who received an intestinal transplant. The source was unstimulated CD8+ T cells sorted from spleen or lymph node cells, collected before intestinal transplant. The CDR3 spells CASSLEYPPAYEQYF. The CDR3 DNA sequence: TGTGCCAGCAGCTTAGAGTATCCTCCCGCCTACGAGCAGTACTTC.